The TCR beta chain described here comes from a study of OX40 agonist ivuxolimab in advanced cancers. Study at large: Three patients had partial responses: one hepatocellular carcinoma, two cutaneous melanoma.

From germline, CDR1 is GTSNPN and CDR2 SVGIG (reference sequence). The CDR3 is 15 amino acids. V lost 5 bases and J lost 1, with 17 bases in between. Here immunoSEQ multiplex PCR was the method, and the copy in TCRdb shows in-frame clones only, minus some. The repertoire holds 65,000 to 95,000 clones, with 80% to 85% as singletons. This chain joins TRBV30 and TRBJ1-1; perhaps TRBD1 as D (5 bases). The receptor's source is an adult with an advanced solid tumor such as melanoma, head and neck, liver or kidney cancer. Material: CD4+ or CD8+ T cells sorted from blood, obtained in a trial of the OX40 agonist ivuxolimab. CDR3 sequence reads: CAWGKGPTGNTEAFF. DNA for the CDR3: TGTGCCTGGGGAAAGGGACCTACAGGGAACACTGAAGCTTTCTTT.